The clone carrying this TCR beta chain was seen more than once but under ten times. No antigen is known for it. Among the donors, all were healthy bone marrow donors. This entry comes from a study of cytomegalovirus exposure and HLA in healthy donors. Findings and limits, study-wide: It was assumed in the presence/absence analyses that sequencing depth was roughly uniform across donors.

Germline V gene lookup returns CDR1 SEHNR and CDR2 FQNEAQ (reference sequence). This CDR3 comprises 13 residues. The V end was cut by 5 bases, the J end by 2 bases, with 10 bases between. The PCR ran on 60 Vbeta and 13 Jbeta primers. Sequenced by immunoSEQ multiplex PCR; TCRdb stores in-frame clones only, minus some. This table has some 160,000 clones, around 80% appearing once. Sequencing was done on a sample of PBMCs. This receptor was obtained from a male donor in good health and CMV-seropositive. The rearrangement links TRBV7-9 to TRBJ2-7, with D tentatively TRBD1 (6 bases). For the CDR3, the DNA is TGTGCCAGCAGCCCGGACAGTCCCTACGAGCAGTACTTC. Protein: CASSPDSPYEQYF. The full variable domain, completed using reference TRBV7-9 and TRBJ2-7, is DTGVSQNPRHKITKRGQNVTFRCDPISEHNRLYWYRQTLGQGPEFLTYFQNEAQLEKSRLLSDRFSAERPKGSFSTLEIQRTEQGDSAMYLCASSPDSPYEQYFGPGTRLTVT.